The 27 T cell receptor beta chains below were found in one sample sequenced in a study of regulatory T cells in long-lasting Graves disease. Time point meaning: newly diagnosed GD, antithyroid drugs for less than 3 months. Isolated PBMC RNA provided the starting material for the TCR library. TCR beta libraries were built with iRepertoire HTBI primers and Arm-PCR of CDR3 regions. One entry per CDR3 protein, called by TCRdb with MiXCR from the multiplex PCR reads. The table lists about 400,000 distinct CDR3 sequences, about 17% of them singletons. These records were also assigned to another study, of T cells in Graves' hyperthyroidism and ophthalmopathy.

Specimen: peripheral blood mononuclear cells (PBMCs), collected at new diagnosis, from a patient treated with antithyroid drugs. These receptor sequences come from a woman under 30 with Graves disease.

There are many counts of this clonotype. This chain's CDR3 is CASSLDVTGGNEQFF. CDR3 in DNA: TGCGCCAGCAGCTTGGATGTGACAGGGGGCAATGAGCAGTTCTTC. The chain has TRBV5-1 and TRBJ2-1; 9 bases map to TRBD1. After removal of 0 bases from V and 6 bases from J, the junction contained 4 bases not matched to a gene. The V gene's germline CDR1 is SGHRS and CDR2 YFSETQ. The CDR3 is 15 residues long.

This clonotype was seen only a few times. As DNA, the CDR3 is TGTGCCAGCAGCGTAGCCCCGGACAGCTACGAGCAGTACTTC. It translates to CASSVAPDSYEQYF. V and J are TRBV9 and TRBJ2-7; the D gene is possibly TRBD1 (6 bases). V lost 0 bases and J lost 3, with 10 bases in between. Germline-derived CDR1 and CDR2 are SGDLS and YYNGEE. The CDR3 spans 14 residues.

This clonotype has only a few counts. This chain links TRBV7-8 with TRBJ1-6; D call uncertain. The CDR3 consists of 12 residues. Germline V gene lookup returns CDR1 SGHVS and CDR2 FQNEAQ. The V end lost 1 base, the J end lost 10 bases, and 5 bases lay between the germline ends. CDR3 loop: CASSLVASPLHF. The CDR3, as DNA: TGTGCCAGCAGCTTAGTGGCGTCACCCCTCCACTTT. Using reference TRBV7-8 and TRBJ1-6 for the parts outside the CDR3, the full variable domain is GAGVSQSPRYKVAKRGQDVALRCDPISGHVSLFWYQQALGQGPEFLTYFQNEAQLDKSGLPSDRFFAERPEGSVSTLKIQRTQQEDSAVYLCASSLVASPLHFGNGTRLTVT.

The rearrangement uses TRBV20-1 and TRBJ2-7; TRBD2 agrees at 14 bases. CDR1 DFQATT and CDR2 SNEGSKA come from the germline V gene (reference sequence). The CDR3 runs 17 residues. The V segment lost 4 bases and the J segment 0 bases; nucleotides outside the gene matches: 8. The CDR3 reads CSATPGTSGRPSYEQYF. The CDR3 region has the DNA TGCAGTGCTACGCCGGGGACTAGCGGGAGACCCTCCTACGAGCAGTACTTC.

Turning to this clonotype: Likely a read error: the CDR3 ends without its conserved phenylalanine or tryptophan. The limits of the CDR3 on the DNA are not certain, so only TCRdb's listed CDR3 is given. The chain couples TRBV6-1 to TRBJ1-1; TRBD1 was called by the table and not checked on the DNA. The CDR3 region is 11 residues in length, termini included. The V gene's germline CDR1 is MNHNS and CDR2 SASEGT. This CDR3 reads CASSKGGPPFL.

This clonotype has a count of ten or more. The rearrangement uses TRBV5-1 and TRBJ2-1; 7 bases are a match to TRBD2. Germline loops: CDR1 SGHRS, CDR2 YFSETQ. CDR3 size: 16 residues. Germline trimming cut 4 bases from V and 8 bases from J; bases unmatched to any gene: 15. CDR3 nucleotides: TGCGCCAGCAGCCTCGGGACTACCCCCGGGATTTATGAGCAGTTCTTC. The encoded protein is CASSLGTTPGIYEQFF.

This clonotype was counted ten times or more. The chain recombines TRBV5-1 with TRBJ2-5; D might be TRBD1 (6 bases). Germline V gives CDR1 SGHRS, CDR2 YFSETQ. The V and J ends lost 1 base and 1 base respectively, with 11 bases between them. CDR3 length: 15 residues. CDR3 protein: CASSLWGRIQETQYF. CDR3 coding DNA: TGCGCCAGCAGCTTGTGGGGGCGGATCCAAGAGACCCAGTACTTC. Full variable domain (missing parts from reference TRBV5-1 and TRBJ2-5): KAGVTQTPRYLIKTRGQQVTLSCSPISGHRSVSWYQQTPGQGLQFLFEYFSETQRNKGNFPGRFSGRQFSNSRSEMNVSTLELGDSALYLCASSLWGRIQETQYFGPGTRLLVL.

This clonotype was recorded many times. The rearrangement links TRBV5-1 to TRBJ2-3; D is unclear. The CDR3 totals 15 residues. V was pared by 0 bases and J by 1 base, with 9 bases between. Germline lookup yields CDR1 SGHRS and CDR2 YFSETQ. CDR3 coding DNA: TGCGCCAGCAGCTTGGCGACGGGCGGCACAGATACGCAGTATTTT. Its protein is CASSLATGGTDTQYF.

For this clonotype: A much larger clone lies a single base off, so this may be a read error. V is TRBV13 and J is TRBJ2-1, with D perhaps TRBD1 (6 bases). CDR1 is PRHDT, CDR2 FYEKMQ, per germline (reference sequence). This CDR3 region has 14 residues. V lost 7 bases, J lost 7 bases, and 17 bases lay in between. The CDR3 protein is CASTFRGSRNEQFF. As DNA, the CDR3 is TGTGCCAGCACGTTCAGGGGCTCCAGGAATGAGCAGTTCTTC.

V is TRBV19 and J is TRBJ2-1; 8 bases align to TRBD2. Germline CDR1 and CDR2: LNHDA and SQIVND (reference sequence). Losses at the gene ends were 5 bases for V and 5 bases for J; bases not matched to a gene: 8. This CDR3 has 15 amino acids. The CDR3 spells CASSRGSGVHNEQFF. The CDR3 DNA sequence: TGTGCCAGTAGTCGTGGTAGCGGGGTCCACAATGAGCAGTTCTTC.

The V call is TRBV11-3, the J call TRBJ1-1, with a tentative D call TRBD1 (5 bases). The CDR3 sequence is 17 residues long. The ends were cut back, 1 base at V and 3 bases at J, with 18 bases in the middle. Germline V gives CDR1 SGHNT, CDR2 YENEEA. CDR3: CASSLVILGTGDTEAFF. The CDR3, as DNA: TGTGCCAGCAGCTTAGTTATCTTAGGGACCGGGGACACTGAAGCTTTCTTT.

This clonotype was counted at least ten times. The rearrangement joins TRBV7-9 to TRBJ2-1; D possibly corresponds to TRBD1 (5 bases). CDR1 SEHNR and CDR2 FQNEAQ come from the germline V gene (reference sequence). The CDR3 sequence is 15 residues long. The V gene lost 5 bases and the J gene lost 7 bases, with 18 bases spanning the gap. The DNA of the CDR3 is TGTGCCAGCAGCCTAGGGGTTTTAGGTGGTAATGAGCAGTTCTTC. Translating it yields CASSLGVLGGNEQFF. Using reference TRBV7-9 and TRBJ2-1 for the parts outside the CDR3, the full variable domain is DTGVSQNPRHKITKRGQNVTFRCDPISEHNRLYWYRQTLGQGPEFLTYFQNEAQLEKSRLLSDRFSAERPKGSFSTLEIQRTEQGDSAMYLCASSLGVLGGNEQFFGPGTRLTVL.

CDR3 sequence: CASSRAERDQETQYF. CDR3 bases: TGCGCCAGCAGCCGAGCCGAACGGGACCAAGAGACCCAGTACTTC. The rearrangement links TRBV4-1 to TRBJ2-5; D remains ambiguous. V was pared by 4 bases and J by 0 bases, with 12 bases between. The germline V gene encodes CDR1 MGHRA and CDR2 YSYEKL. This CDR3 comprises 15 residues.

This clonotype appeared many times. The gene calls are TRBV10-3 and TRBJ2-7; the D is unclear. Germline V lookup: CDR1 ENHRY, CDR2 SYGVKD. This CDR3 is 13 amino acids long. Trimming pared 0 bases from V and 2 bases from J, leaving 5 bases between. In DNA form, the CDR3 reads TGTGCCATCAGTGAGTCGACCGCCTACGAGCAGTACTTC. It encodes CAISESTAYEQYF.

This sequence joins TRBV9 and TRBJ2-3, with 13 positions matching TRBD2. This CDR3 is 17 amino acids long. V lost 1 base and J lost 2; bases outside the gene matches: 4. Looked up from germline, CDR1 is SGDLS and CDR2 is YYNGEE. The CDR3 loop reads CASSVLGTSGNTDTQYF. For the CDR3, the DNA is TGTGCCAGCAGCGTATTGGGGACTAGCGGGAACACAGATACGCAGTATTTT. Filled out from reference TRBV9 and TRBJ2-3, the complete variable domain reads DSGVTQTPKHLITATGQRVTLRCSPRSGDLSVYWYQQSLDQGLQFLIQYYNGEERAKGNILERFSAQQFPDLHSELNLSSLELGDSALYFCASSVLGTSGNTDTQYFGPGTRLTVL.

This clonotype was detected ten times or more. The chain has TRBV7-9 and TRBJ2-1; no firm D call. This CDR3 region has 14 residues. The germline V gene encodes CDR1 SEHNR and CDR2 FQNEAQ (reference sequence). V gave up 5 bases and J gave up 2 bases, with 10 bases separating them. The CDR3 sequence is CASSTLRTYNEQFF. CDR3 DNA sequence: TGTGCCAGCAGCACCCTTCGGACCTACAATGAGCAGTTCTTC.

This clonotype came up many times. V is TRBV6-5 and J is TRBJ1-4, with D possibly TRBD1 on 5 matching bases. The CDR3 is made up of 15 amino acids. CDR1 is MNHEY, CDR2 SVGAGI, per germline. Trimming left V 0 bases short and J 7 bases short, with 12 bases between. The CDR3 coding sequence is TGTGCCAGCAGTTACTCTACCAGGGCGGGTGAAAAACTGTTTTTT. Translated, it gives CASSYSTRAGEKLFF.

In this sample, this clonotype turned up many times. The chain uses TRBV5-4 and TRBJ1-2; D is perhaps TRBD1 (6 bases). Per germline, CDR1 SGHNT and CDR2 YYREEE (reference sequence). The CDR3 contains 15 residues. Deletions cut 4 bases from V and 0 bases from J, with 13 bases between. The CDR3 loop reads CASSIGTTTNYGYTF. In DNA form, the CDR3 reads TGTGCCAGCAGCATCGGGACAACAACTAACTATGGCTACACCTTC.

This clonotype turned up a few times. The CDR3 nucleotides are TGTGCCAGTAGTCCCCGGACTAGCGGGAAACCTCACAATGAGCAGTTCTTC. Protein: CASSPRTSGKPHNEQFF. The rearrangement joins TRBV19 to TRBJ2-1, with 12 bases identical to TRBD2. The CDR3 is 17 residues long. Trimming cost V 5 bases and J 5 bases; bases outside gene matches: 10. CDR1 and CDR2 from the germline V gene are LNHDA and SQIVND (reference sequence).

There are many counts of this clonotype. The chain employs TRBV27 and TRBJ1-4, with unresolved D. V dropped 2 bases and J dropped 0 bases, with 10 bases sitting between them. Germline loops: CDR1 MNHEY, CDR2 SMNVEV (reference sequence). CDR3 length: 16 residues. The CDR3 sequence: CASSLHGSATNEKLFF. The DNA of the CDR3 is TGTGCCAGCAGTTTACACGGTAGTGCAACTAATGAAAAACTGTTTTTT.

This clonotype was counted ten times or more. This chain links TRBV2 with TRBJ2-1; D gene uncertain. CDR3 length: 16 residues. The germline CDR1 and CDR2 sequences are SNHLY and FYNNEI. V dropped 1 base and J dropped 2 bases, with 12 bases sitting between them. The CDR3 reads CASSEDPRATYNEQFF. The CDR3 DNA reads TGTGCCAGCAGTGAAGACCCTAGAGCCACCTACAATGAGCAGTTCTTC.

This clonotype was observed many times. The rearrangement links TRBV13 to TRBJ2-1; 7 nucleotides line up with TRBD2. Trimming removed 4 bases from V and 0 bases from J; junction bases left unmatched: 6. The length of the CDR3 is 16 residues. The germline CDR1 and CDR2 sequences are PRHDT and FYEKMQ (reference sequence). The CDR3 region has the DNA TGTGCCAGCAGCTATCTTAGCGGGCTCTCCTACAATGAGCAGTTCTTC. Amino acid sequence: CASSYLSGLSYNEQFF.

This clonotype was seen repeatedly, ten times or more. The chain recombines TRBV27 with TRBJ2-7; D is perhaps TRBD1 or TRBD2 (5 bases each). The ends were cut back, 2 bases at V and 3 bases at J, with 35 bases in the middle. Germline CDR1 MNHEY, CDR2 SMNVEV (reference sequence). The CDR3 is 22 residues long. As DNA, the CDR3 is TGTGCCAGCAGTTTACCCCTGATGCCCACAGGAGGAGCATGGGGAAGGATCTACGAGCAGTACTTC. Translating it yields CASSLPLMPTGGAWGRIYEQYF.

This clonotype came up many times. This chain connects TRBV6-1 to TRBJ2-2, with TRBD2 identical over 10 bases. Germline CDR1 is MNHNS and CDR2 is SASEGT. J gave up 4 bases and V 4 bases, and 6 bases lay outside the gene matches. The CDR3 loop spans 16 amino acids. CDR3 sequence reads: CASSVFIAGGTGELFF. DNA for the CDR3: TGTGCCAGCAGTGTATTCATAGCGGGGGGCACCGGGGAGCTGTTTTTT.

This clonotype was recorded at least ten times. The rearrangement links TRBV5-1 to TRBJ1-6; D unclear. The CDR3 is 13 residues long. V was trimmed by 1 base and J by 8 bases, leaving 7 bases between them. Germline CDR1 reads SGHRS; CDR2 reads YFSETQ. Here the CDR3 DNA reads TGCGCCAGCAGCTTGTTAATTGATTCACCCCTCCACTTT. This gives the protein CASSLLIDSPLHF.

This clonotype was detected a few times. The CDR3 does not close with the conserved phenylalanine or tryptophan, likely indicating a read error. The V and J genes are TRBV27 and TRBJ2-7; TRBD1 matches 10 bases. Losses at the gene ends were 2 bases for V and 3 bases for J; bases not matched to a gene: 1. CDR1 MNHEY and CDR2 SMNVEV come from the germline V gene (reference sequence). The CDR3 loop spans 14 amino acids. CDR3 region: CASSLGQGVYEQYL. CDR3 nucleotide sequence: TGTGCCAGCAGTTTAGGACAGGGGGTCTACGAGCAGTACCTC.

A word on this clonotype: A read error is possible here, since a much larger clone lies one base away. V and J are TRBV6-5 and TRBJ1-1; D not resolved. CDR3 length: 14 residues. From germline, CDR1 is MNHEY and CDR2 SVGAGI. CDR3 nucleotide sequence: TGTGCCGGCAGTTACGCCGGACTGAACACTGAAGCTTTCTTT. Amino acids: CAGSYAGLNTEAFF.